This entry features one T cell receptor beta chain sequence. The antigen is unknown. This sample was taken from a study of TIL therapy for anti-PD-1-resistant metastatic lung cancer. Germline V gene data show CDR1 as MNHNS and CDR2 as SASEGT. The CDR3 contains 15 residues. V gave up 7 bases and J gave up 1 base, with 11 bases separating them. Sequencing used immunoSEQ v3. Survey-level samples got around 2.1 million read pairs; deep-level samples got roughly 5-6.5 million. Repertoires were generated with immunoSEQ multiplex PCR, while TCRdb's copy carries only in-frame clones and drops some. The sample shows thousands of clones, over 65% of them seen only once. The time point: pre-treatment sample, taken before nivolumab and TIL therapy. The tumor samples were excised metastases, mostly pleural nodules or supraclavicular lymph nodes. Whole-study results and caveats: TIL cultures after expansion showed higher clonality and lower diversity than baseline tumor (median roughly 6% vs 31%).

Sequencing used tumor tissue, obtained at baseline. The chain has TRBV6-1 and TRBJ2-6; D not resolved. This TCR came from a person between 25 and 79 years old with non-small cell lung cancer. This CDR3 is CASTDGGSGANVLTF. The CDR3 bases are TGTGCCAGCACCGACGGCGGTTCTGGGGCCAACGTCCTGACTTTC.